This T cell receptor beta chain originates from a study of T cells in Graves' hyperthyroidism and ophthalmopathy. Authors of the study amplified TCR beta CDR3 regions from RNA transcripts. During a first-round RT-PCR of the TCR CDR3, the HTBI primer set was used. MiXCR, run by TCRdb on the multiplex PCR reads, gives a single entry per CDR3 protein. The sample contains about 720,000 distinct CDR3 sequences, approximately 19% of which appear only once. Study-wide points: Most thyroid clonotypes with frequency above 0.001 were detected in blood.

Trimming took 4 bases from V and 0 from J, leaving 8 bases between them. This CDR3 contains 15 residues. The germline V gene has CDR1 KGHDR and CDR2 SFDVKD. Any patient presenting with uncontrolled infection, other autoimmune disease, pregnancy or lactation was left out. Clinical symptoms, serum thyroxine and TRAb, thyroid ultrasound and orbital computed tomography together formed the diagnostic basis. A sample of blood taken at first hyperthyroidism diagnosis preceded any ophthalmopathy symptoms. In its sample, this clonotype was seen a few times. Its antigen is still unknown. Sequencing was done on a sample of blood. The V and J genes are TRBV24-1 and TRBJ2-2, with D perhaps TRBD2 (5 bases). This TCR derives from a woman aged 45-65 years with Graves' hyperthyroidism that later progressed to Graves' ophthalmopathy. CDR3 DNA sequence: TGTGCCACCAGTGAATACGGGGCGAACACCGGGGAGCTGTTTTTT. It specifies CATSEYGANTGELFF.